These 4 T cell receptor beta chains were sequenced from one sample in a study of cytomegalovirus exposure and HLA in healthy donors. Primers: 60 Vbeta forward and 13 Jbeta reverse. The protocol was immunoSEQ multiplex PCR, while the TCRdb copy is restricted to in-frame clones and leaves out a portion. The data show 150,000 to 200,000 clones, with around 79% seen just once and 11% to 15% held by the top ten. What was sequenced was PBMCs. These receptors were collected from a man aged 50 to 59 in good health and CMV-seropositive.

Concerning this clone: The same CDR3 arises from other DNA sequences in this sample as well. The V and J genes are TRBV5-1 and TRBJ2-3; 8 bases align to TRBD1. Germline CDR1 reads SGHRS; CDR2 reads YFSETQ. Unmatched junction bases numbered 5, after V lost 2 bases and J lost 3 bases. CDR3 length equals 15 residues. The CDR3: CASSLGTGGTDTQYF. CDR3 DNA: TGCGCCAGCAGCTTAGGGACAGGAGGGACAGATACGCAGTATTTT.

The rearrangement joins TRBV2 to TRBJ1-1; 8 positions agree with TRBD1. Germline-derived CDR1 and CDR2 are SNHLY and FYNNEI. Germline trimming cut 4 bases from V and 10 bases from J; bases unmatched to any gene: 5. The CDR3 is made up of 12 amino acids. The CDR3 sequence is CASSVTGALAFF. The CDR3 DNA is TGTGCCAGCAGTGTGACAGGGGCGCTAGCTTTCTTT.

The rearrangement joins TRBV7-8 to TRBJ1-1; D unclear. The CDR3 has 12 amino acids. CDR1 is SGHVS and CDR2 is FQNEAQ in the germline V gene. With 4 bases removed from V and 4 bases from J, the gap between germline ends came to 7 bases. CDR3 sequence (DNA): TGTGCCAGCAGCTCGCGGGGCACTGAAGCTTTCTTT. It codes for CASSSRGTEAFF. The variable domain in full, with the rest retrieved from reference TRBV7-8 and TRBJ1-1, is GAGVSQSPRYKVAKRGQDVALRCDPISGHVSLFWYQQALGQGPEFLTYFQNEAQLDKSGLPSDRFFAERPEGSVSTLKIQRTQQEDSAVYLCASSSRGTEAFFGQGTRLTVV.

This chain links TRBV10-3 with TRBJ1-1, with 8 bases identical to TRBD1. Trimming removed 4 bases from V and 0 bases from J; junction bases left unmatched: 7. The germline V gene has CDR1 ENHRY and CDR2 SYGVKD. CDR3 length equals 16 residues. The CDR3 DNA follows: TGTGCCATCAGTGGGTCCCAGGGGGCGGTGAACACTGAAGCTTTCTTT. It codes for CAISGSQGAVNTEAFF.